A single sample is the source of the 8 T cell receptor beta chains below, sequenced in a study of blood T cell repertoires in COVID-19. Sequencing used immunoSEQ multiplex PCR; TCRdb keeps in-frame clones, though not all of them. The sample contains approximately 71,000 clones, 75% to 95% of which appear only once. Sequenced input: peripheral blood. These receptors all stem from a woman aged 18-35 years with acute or convalescent COVID-19.

The gene calls are TRBV5-6 and TRBJ2-3; 9 bases are shared with TRBD2. This CDR3 is 17 amino acids long. The germline V gene encodes CDR1 SGHDT and CDR2 YYEEEE. J was trimmed by 2 bases and V by 4 bases; bases with no gene match: 11. The DNA of the CDR3 is TGTGCCAGCAGCACCGTTAGACTAGCGGCCTTCACAGATACGCAGTATTTT. Amino acids: CASSTVRLAAFTDTQYF.

The chain joins TRBV5-1 to TRBJ1-6, with D hard to call. This CDR3 has 15 amino acids. V gave up 4 bases and J gave up 5 bases, with 13 bases separating them. Germline V gene data show CDR1 as SGHRS and CDR2 as YFSETQ. CDR3 in amino acids: CASSLGGENNSPLHF. DNA of the CDR3: TGCGCCAGCAGCCTAGGAGGAGAAAATAATTCACCCCTCCACTTT.

This chain uses TRBV4-1 with TRBJ2-7; 8 bases map to TRBD2. Trimming cost V 4 bases and J 5 bases; bases outside gene matches: 16. This CDR3 has 17 amino acids. Germline values: CDR1 MGHRA, CDR2 YSYEKL. The CDR3 bases are TGCGCCAGCAGCCGCAGTGTAACTGCGGGAGGCCGAGACGAGCAGTACTTC. This translates into CASSRSVTAGGRDEQYF.

The chain links TRBV18 to TRBJ2-2; D unclear. V gave up 3 bases and J gave up 4 bases, with 6 bases separating them. From germline, CDR1 is KGHSH and CDR2 LQKENI. The CDR3 has 13 residues. The DNA of the CDR3 is TGTGCCAGCTCACCCTCGGGCACCGGGGAGCTGTTTTTT. Translated, it gives CASSPSGTGELFF.

Comments on this clone: Other DNA sequences within the sample encode an identical CDR3. V and J are TRBV19 and TRBJ2-2; D gene uncertain. V was cut by 1 base and J by 5 bases, with 5 bases left in between. The germline V gene has CDR1 LNHDA and CDR2 SQIVND (reference sequence). The CDR3 runs to 13 residues. CDR3 loop: CASSIASTGELFF. As DNA, the CDR3 is TGTGCCAGTAGTATAGCGAGTACCGGGGAGCTGTTTTTT.

The V call is TRBV11-1, the J call TRBJ2-7, with 8 bases identical to TRBD2. The length of the CDR3 is 15 residues. With 2 bases clipped from V and 6 bases from J, the junction kept 9 bases outside the gene matches. Germline V gene data show CDR1 as SGHAT and CDR2 as FQDESV (reference sequence). The CDR3 is CASSLYGGGQSEQYF. The CDR3 bases are TGTGCCAGCAGCTTATATGGCGGGGGGCAAAGCGAGCAGTACTTC. Based on the CDR3 plus reference TRBV11-1 and TRBJ2-7, the full variable domain is EAEVAQSPRYKITEKSQAVAFWCDPISGHATLYWYRQILGQGPELLVQFQDESVVDDSQLPKDRFSAERLKGVDSTLKIQPAELGDSAMYLCASSLYGGGQSEQYFGPGTRLTVT.

This rearrangement joins TRBV7-6 to TRBJ2-5, with D unclear. The V gene lost 3 bases and the J gene lost 0 bases, with 17 bases spanning the gap. Germline CDR1 SGHVS, CDR2 FNYEAQ. This CDR3 contains 17 residues. As DNA, the CDR3 is TGTGCCAGCAGCTTTCTTCCTACCCAAACGAACCAAGAGACCCAGTACTTC. This encodes CASSFLPTQTNQETQYF.

The chain combines TRBV4-3 with TRBJ2-1, with 8 nucleotides matching TRBD2. After removal of 2 bases from V and 3 bases from J, the junction contained 6 bases not matched to a gene. CDR1 and CDR2 (germline): LGHNA, YSLEER. There are 16 residues in the CDR3. CDR3 protein: CASSQRLARDYNEQFF. The CDR3 DNA sequence: TGCGCCAGCAGCCAACGACTAGCGAGAGACTACAATGAGCAGTTCTTC.